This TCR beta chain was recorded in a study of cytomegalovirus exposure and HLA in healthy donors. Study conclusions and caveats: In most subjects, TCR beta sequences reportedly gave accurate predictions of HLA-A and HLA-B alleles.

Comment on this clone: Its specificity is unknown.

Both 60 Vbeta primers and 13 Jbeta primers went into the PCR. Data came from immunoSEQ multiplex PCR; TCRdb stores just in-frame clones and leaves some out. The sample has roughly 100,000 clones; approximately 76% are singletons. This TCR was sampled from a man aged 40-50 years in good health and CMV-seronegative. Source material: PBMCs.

DNA of the CDR3: TGTGCCAGCAGCTTAGGCGGGGGGACTTACAATGAGCAGTTCTTC. Amino acid sequence: CASSLGGGTYNEQFF. V gene TRBV7-2 combines with J gene TRBJ2-1, with 8 bases identical to TRBD2. The germline CDR1 and CDR2 sequences are SGHTA and FQGNSA. There are 15 residues in the CDR3. Trimming removed 1 base from V and 4 bases from J; junction bases left unmatched: 3.